This T cell receptor beta chain originates from a study of blood T cell repertoires in COVID-19 (dated by TCRdb to between 2020 and 2021). About the full investigation: Samples covering the acute and convalescent phases of COVID-19 were provided by collaborators in the United States, Italy and Spain. A freely available public database, intended as a resource for researchers studying the immune response to SARS-CoV-2, is where the repertoires were released. The material from the prospective study consisted of cDNA or gDNA derived from T cells, B-cell-depleted T cells, or PBMCs. Samples came from the ongoing ImmuneRACE study (first 160 participants) plus 1,254 subjects from 6 global collaborators. Subjects who had been exposed to COVID-19, were actively infected with it, or had recovered from it provided the deeply sampled blood TCRbeta repertoires that made up the dataset. A de-identified subject ID, COVID-19 status, age in years and sex were almost always included in the sample metadata. Where available, HLA class I and class II types were taken from metadata supplied by the sample provider and were not determined by assay-based typing. Here is what the overall study found, with its caveats: How much clinical and demographic metadata was included differed by source and by participant, and the metadata was provided uncurated.

Taken from cysteine to phenylalanine, the CDR3 has 13 residues. The kept DNA is CDR3 alone, 39 bases in frame from the first base. Relative to germline, V is 2 bases shorter and J is 4 bases shorter, with 8 bases between their ends. TCRbeta CDR3 regions were amplified from genomic DNA by means of the immunoSEQ Assay, a bias-controlled multiplex PCR. As for the authors' bioinformatics: Within the assay, amplification of reference gene primers was used to estimate how many nucleated cells each sample contained. To quantify the absolute abundance of each unique TCRbeta CDR3 rearrangement, sequence reads were collapsed and filtered. Productive Simpson clonality was computed per sample as the square root of Simpson's diversity index over productive rearrangements. Not all clones reach the TCRdb copy of this immuneACCESS table, which keeps in-frame sequences only. Checked studies attribute under half of the gap to unresolved V genes and leave the rest unexplained. D and trimming were read from the DNA, whereas the V and J calls and clone size are those reported in that table. Across this sample there are about 420,000 clones, with 85% to 90% seen only once. The ten most abundant clones make up 0.8% to 0.9% of the sample.

In Seattle, one collaborating source enrolled patients while the infection was active and tracked those patients longitudinally over the course of disease. The collaborating institutions used their own protocols to collect whole blood in K2EDTA tubes. Collaborator samples were shipped for TCRbeta analysis as frozen whole blood, isolated PBMCs, or DNA extracted from either sample type. This clone was observed a single time. Its antigen remains unidentified. No quality values exist for individual bases; no much larger clone is one base distant. The chain couples TRBV12-3 or TRBV12-4 to TRBJ1-2, with the D gene call left open. Sequenced sample: peripheral blood. This sequence was found in a man aged 18 to 30 with COVID-19, enrolled during active disease. The sequenced DNA: TGTGCCAGCAGTTTAAACGTCGGCTATGGCTACACCTTC. This is translated as CASSLNVGYGYTF.